By proportion, the clone carrying this T cell receptor beta chain is large. Its antigen is as yet unknown. The sample belongs to a study of circulating CD8 cells and anti-PD-1 response in melanoma. TCR libraries were prepared from roughly 14 ng of total RNA with the QIAseq Immune Repertoire TCR panel. MiXCR, applied by TCRdb to the reads, yields one record per CDR3 protein. Found here are approximately 1,000 distinct CDR3 sequences, over 9.5% of them singletons; the top ten hold about 14%. Study-wide results and caveats: Subset repertoires were largely private at M1, with under 7.5% shared. Some patients were treatment-naive; others were previously treated.

The germline V and J ends were trimmed by 3 bases and 0 bases, with 13 bases remaining between them. The CDR3 is made up of 16 amino acids. Germline V gene lookup returns CDR1 SGHTS and CDR2 YDEGEE. From live CD3+CD8+TCRalphabeta+ cells, four PD-1 and/or TIGIT subsets were sorted. The chain combines TRBV5-8 with TRBJ2-4, with D maybe TRBD1 (6 bases). The source material was CD8+ T cells from PBMCs, sampled at baseline or after one month of anti-PD-1 therapy (not recorded which). The sequence was collected from a human donor with melanoma. CDR3 bases: TGTGCCAGCAGCTCCGGACAGACTCTAGCCAAAAACATTCAGTACTTC. Protein product: CASSSGQTLAKNIQYF.